Described below is a single T cell receptor beta chain sequence and its context. Its antigen remains unknown. The source of the sample is a study of Tregs in tolerant kidney transplant recipients. General study points: Biological reproducibility was not directly addressed in this study.

Here immunoSEQ multiplex PCR was the method, and the copy in TCRdb shows in-frame clones only, minus some. The sample yields about 100,000 clones, roughly 93% seen once. This material consisted of CD4+ T cells from blood, taken before the transplant. The receptor was derived from a human donor who received a combined kidney and bone marrow transplant.

The CDR3 reads CASSREGVTDTQYF. The CDR3 DNA is TGCGCCAGCAGCCGGGAGGGGGTCACAGATACGCAGTATTTT. This chain links TRBV5-1 with TRBJ2-3; 8 nucleotides line up with TRBD2. V lost 4 bases, J lost 2 bases, and 3 bases stayed unmatched. The CDR3 sequence is 14 residues long. Germline CDR1 is SGHRS and CDR2 is YFSETQ.